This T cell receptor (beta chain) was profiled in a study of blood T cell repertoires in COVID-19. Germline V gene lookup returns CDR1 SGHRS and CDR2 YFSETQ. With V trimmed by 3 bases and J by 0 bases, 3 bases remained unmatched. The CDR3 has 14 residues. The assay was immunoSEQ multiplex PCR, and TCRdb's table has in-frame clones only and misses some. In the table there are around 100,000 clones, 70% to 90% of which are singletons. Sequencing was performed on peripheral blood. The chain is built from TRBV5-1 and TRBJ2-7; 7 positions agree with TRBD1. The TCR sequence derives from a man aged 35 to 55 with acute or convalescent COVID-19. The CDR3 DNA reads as TGCGCCAGCAGCTCCGGGACAGACTCCTACGAGCAGTACTTC. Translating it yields CASSSGTDSYEQYF. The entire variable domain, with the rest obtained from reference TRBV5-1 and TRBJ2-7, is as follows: KAGVTQTPRYLIKTRGQQVTLSCSPISGHRSVSWYQQTPGQGLQFLFEYFSETQRNKGNFPGRFSGRQFSNSRSEMNVSTLELGDSALYLCASSSGTDSYEQYFGPGTRLTVT.